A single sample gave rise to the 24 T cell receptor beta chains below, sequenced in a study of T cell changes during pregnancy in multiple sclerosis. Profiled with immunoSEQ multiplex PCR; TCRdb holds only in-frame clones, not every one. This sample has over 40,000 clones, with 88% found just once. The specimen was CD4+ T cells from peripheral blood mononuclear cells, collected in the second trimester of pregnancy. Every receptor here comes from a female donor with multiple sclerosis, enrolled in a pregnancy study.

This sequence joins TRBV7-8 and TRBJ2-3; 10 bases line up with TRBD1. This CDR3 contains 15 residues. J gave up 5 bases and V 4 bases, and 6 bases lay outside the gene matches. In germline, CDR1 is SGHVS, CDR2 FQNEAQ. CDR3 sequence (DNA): TGTGCCAGCAGCTCCCGACAGGGGGCGTTAGATACGCAGTATTTT. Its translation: CASSSRQGALDTQYF.

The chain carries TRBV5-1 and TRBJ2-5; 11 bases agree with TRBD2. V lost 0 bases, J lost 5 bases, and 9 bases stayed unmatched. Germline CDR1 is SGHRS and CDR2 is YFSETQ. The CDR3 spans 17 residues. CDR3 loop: CASSLGPLAGARETQYF. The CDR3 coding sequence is TGCGCCAGCAGCTTGGGGCCACTAGCGGGAGCGAGGGAGACCCAGTACTTC.

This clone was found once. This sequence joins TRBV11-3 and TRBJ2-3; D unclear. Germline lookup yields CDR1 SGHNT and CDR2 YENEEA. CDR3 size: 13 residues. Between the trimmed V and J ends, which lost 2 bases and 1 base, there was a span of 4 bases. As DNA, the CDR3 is TGTGCCAGCAGCTTAAGCGGCACAGATACGCAGTATTTT. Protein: CASSLSGTDTQYF.

CDR3 sequence reads: CASSPLAGRDEQFF. Here the CDR3 DNA reads TGTGCCAGCAGCCCCTTAGCGGGAAGGGATGAGCAGTTCTTC. The rearrangement uses TRBV9 and TRBJ2-1, with 8 bases aligning to TRBD2. The CDR3 loop spans 14 amino acids. Trimming took 4 bases from V and 8 from J; bases not matched to a gene: 8. Looked up from germline, CDR1 is SGDLS and CDR2 is YYNGEE.

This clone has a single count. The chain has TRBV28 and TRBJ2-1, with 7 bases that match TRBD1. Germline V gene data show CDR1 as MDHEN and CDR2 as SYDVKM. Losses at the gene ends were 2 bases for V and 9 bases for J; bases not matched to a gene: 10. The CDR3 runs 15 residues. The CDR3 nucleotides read TGTGCCAGCAGTTTAATCCAGGGGGTCGTTGGTGAGCAGTTCTTC. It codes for CASSLIQGVVGEQFF.

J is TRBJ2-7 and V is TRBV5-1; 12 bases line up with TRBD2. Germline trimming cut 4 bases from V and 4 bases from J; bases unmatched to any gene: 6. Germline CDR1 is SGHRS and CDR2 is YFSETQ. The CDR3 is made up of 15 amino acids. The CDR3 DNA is TGCGCCAGCAGCCCCGGGACTAGCGGGCCGTACGAGCAGTACTTC. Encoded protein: CASSPGTSGPYEQYF.

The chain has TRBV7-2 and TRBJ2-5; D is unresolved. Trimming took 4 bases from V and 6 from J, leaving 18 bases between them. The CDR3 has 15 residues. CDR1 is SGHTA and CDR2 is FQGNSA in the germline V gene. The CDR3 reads CASSYVVSRLKTQYF. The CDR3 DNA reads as TGTGCCAGCAGCTACGTTGTCTCTCGGTTGAAGACCCAGTACTTC.

The chain's CDR3 is CASSLLGSSYNEQFF. For the CDR3, the DNA is TGTGCCAGCAGTCTACTCGGGAGCTCCTACAATGAGCAGTTCTTC. The V gene is TRBV28, the J gene TRBJ2-1, with TRBD2 as a possible D gene (6 bases). Deletions cut 5 bases from V and 0 bases from J, with 11 bases between. Germline V gene sequence: CDR1 MDHEN, CDR2 SYDVKM. This CDR3 comprises 15 residues.

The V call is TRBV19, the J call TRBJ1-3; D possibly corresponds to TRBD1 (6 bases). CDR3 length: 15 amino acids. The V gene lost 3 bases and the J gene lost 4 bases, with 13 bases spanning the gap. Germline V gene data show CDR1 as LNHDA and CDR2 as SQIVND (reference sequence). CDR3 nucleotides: TGTGCCAGTAGTATGAACAGGGTGAAAGGAAACACCATATATTTT. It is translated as CASSMNRVKGNTIYF.

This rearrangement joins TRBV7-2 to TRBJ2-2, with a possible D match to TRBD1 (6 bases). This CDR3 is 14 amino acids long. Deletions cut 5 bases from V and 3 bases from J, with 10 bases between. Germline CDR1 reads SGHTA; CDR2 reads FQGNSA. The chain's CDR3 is CASSPGQHTGELFF. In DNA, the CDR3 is TGTGCCAGCAGCCCGGGACAACACACCGGGGAGCTGTTTTTT.

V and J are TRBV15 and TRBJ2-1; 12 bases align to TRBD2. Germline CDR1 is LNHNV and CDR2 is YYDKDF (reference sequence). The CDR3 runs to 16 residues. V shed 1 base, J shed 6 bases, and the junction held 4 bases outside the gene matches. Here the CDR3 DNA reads TGTGCCACCAGCAGAGGAGCTAGCGGGAGGGCCAATGAGCAGTTCTTC. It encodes CATSRGASGRANEQFF.

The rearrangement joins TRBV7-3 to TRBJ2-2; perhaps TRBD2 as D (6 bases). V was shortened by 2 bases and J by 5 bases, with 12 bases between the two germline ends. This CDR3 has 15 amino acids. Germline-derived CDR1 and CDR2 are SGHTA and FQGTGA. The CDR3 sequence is CASSLHGAGTGELFF. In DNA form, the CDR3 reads TGTGCCAGCAGCTTACACGGGGCGGGGACCGGGGAGCTGTTTTTT.

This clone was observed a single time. The CDR3 sequence is CASSIPRGHGNIQYF. CDR3 in DNA: TGTGCCAGTAGTATCCCCAGGGGGCACGGAAACATTCAGTACTTC. The chain combines TRBV19 with TRBJ2-4; 8 bases match TRBD1. Trimming removed 3 bases from V and 6 bases from J; junction bases left unmatched: 7. This CDR3 comprises 15 residues. Germline CDR1 reads LNHDA; CDR2 reads SQIVND (reference sequence).

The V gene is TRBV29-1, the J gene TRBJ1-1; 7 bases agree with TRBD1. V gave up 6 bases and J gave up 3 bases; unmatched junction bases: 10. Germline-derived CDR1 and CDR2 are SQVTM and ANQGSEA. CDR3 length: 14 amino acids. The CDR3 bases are TGCAGCGTCCGACAGGGAGAGGGGGACACTGAAGCTTTCTTT. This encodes CSVRQGEGDTEAFF.

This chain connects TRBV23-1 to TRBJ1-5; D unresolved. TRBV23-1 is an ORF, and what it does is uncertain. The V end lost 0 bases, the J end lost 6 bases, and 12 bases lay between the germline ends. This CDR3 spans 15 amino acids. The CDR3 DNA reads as TGCGCCAGCAGTCAATCTTGGCGGTTGGGTCAGCCCCAGCATTTT. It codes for CASSQSWRLGQPQHF.

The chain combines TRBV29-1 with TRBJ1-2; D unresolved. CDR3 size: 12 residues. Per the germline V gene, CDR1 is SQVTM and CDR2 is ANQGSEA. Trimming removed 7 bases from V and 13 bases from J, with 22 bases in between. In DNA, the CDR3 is TGCAGCGCTTCGGACGGGGTACGGGAATTCACCTTC. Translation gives CSASDGVREFTF.

The CDR3 is CASSLFTRVVTNEQFF. CDR3 in DNA: TGTGCCAGCAGCTTATTCACCCGCGTAGTAACCAATGAGCAGTTCTTC. The rearrangement links TRBV7-8 to TRBJ2-1; no clear D gene. V dropped 2 bases and J dropped 6 bases, with 17 bases sitting between them. CDR1 SGHVS and CDR2 FQNEAQ come from the germline V gene. This CDR3 has 16 amino acids.

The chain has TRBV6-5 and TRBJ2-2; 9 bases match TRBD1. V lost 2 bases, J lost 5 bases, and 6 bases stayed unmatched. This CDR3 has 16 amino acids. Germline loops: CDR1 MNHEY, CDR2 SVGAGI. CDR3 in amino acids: CASSYRTGTGTGELFF. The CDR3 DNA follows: TGTGCCAGCAGTTACCGAACCGGGACAGGGACCGGGGAGCTGTTTTTT.

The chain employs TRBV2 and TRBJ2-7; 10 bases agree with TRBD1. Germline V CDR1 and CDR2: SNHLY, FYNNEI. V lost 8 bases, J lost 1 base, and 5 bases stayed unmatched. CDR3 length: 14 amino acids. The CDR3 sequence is CASLRDRGSYEQYF. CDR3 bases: TGTGCCAGCTTGAGGGACAGGGGTTCCTACGAGCAGTACTTC.

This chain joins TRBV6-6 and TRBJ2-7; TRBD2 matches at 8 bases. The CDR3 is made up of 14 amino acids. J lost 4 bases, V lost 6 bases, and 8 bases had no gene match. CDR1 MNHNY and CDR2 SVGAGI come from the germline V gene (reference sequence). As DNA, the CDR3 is TGTGCCAGCAGCACCGGGACTAGTGGTTACGAGCAGTACTTC. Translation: CASSTGTSGYEQYF.

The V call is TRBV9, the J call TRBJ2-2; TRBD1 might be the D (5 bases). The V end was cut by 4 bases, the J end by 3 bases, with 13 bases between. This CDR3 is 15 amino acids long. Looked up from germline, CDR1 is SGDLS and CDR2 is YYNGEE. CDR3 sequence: CASSPQGTDTGELFF. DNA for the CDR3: TGTGCCAGCAGCCCCCAGGGTACGGACACCGGGGAGCTGTTTTTT. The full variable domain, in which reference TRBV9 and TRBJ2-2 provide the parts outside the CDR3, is DSGVTQTPKHLITATGQRVTLRCSPRSGDLSVYWYQQSLDQGLQFLIQYYNGEERAKGNILERFSAQQFPDLHSELNLSSLELGDSALYFCASSPQGTDTGELFFGEGSRLTVL.

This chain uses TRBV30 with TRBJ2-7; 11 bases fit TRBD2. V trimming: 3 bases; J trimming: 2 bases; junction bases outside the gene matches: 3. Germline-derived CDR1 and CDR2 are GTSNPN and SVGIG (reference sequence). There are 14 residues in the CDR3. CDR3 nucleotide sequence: TGTGCCTGGAGGGCACTAGCGGGGGCCTACGAGCAGTACTTC. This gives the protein CAWRALAGAYEQYF.

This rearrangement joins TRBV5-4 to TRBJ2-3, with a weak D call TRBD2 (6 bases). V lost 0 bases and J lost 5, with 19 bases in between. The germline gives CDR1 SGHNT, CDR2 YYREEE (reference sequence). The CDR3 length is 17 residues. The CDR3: CASSLGRLAGRGDTQYF. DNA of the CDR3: TGTGCCAGCAGCTTGGGGCGTCTGGCGGGAAGGGGAGATACGCAGTATTTT.

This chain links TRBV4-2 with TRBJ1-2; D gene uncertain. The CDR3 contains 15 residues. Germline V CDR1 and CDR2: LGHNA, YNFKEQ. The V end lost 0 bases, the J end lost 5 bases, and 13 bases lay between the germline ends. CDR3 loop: CASSQENEGSYGYTF. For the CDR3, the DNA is TGTGCCAGCAGCCAAGAAAATGAGGGAAGTTATGGCTACACCTTC.